The T cell receptor beta chain described here comes from a study of CD8+CD57+ T cells in acquired aplastic anemia. General study findings and limits: Patients shared under 30 CD8+ CDR3 sequences with controls.

In this sample, this clonotype turned up a few times. Its antigen is not identified. A read error may account for a junction end that differs from germline. Profiling that covered TCR beta VDJ and CDR3 relied on genomic DNA as its template. Each CDR3 protein gets one entry after TCRdb re-called the reads with MiXCR. This table holds 200,000 to 250,000 distinct CDR3 sequences, 61% found once. The sequenced material came from sorted CD4+, CD8+, or CD8+CD57+ T cells (not recorded which) from PBMCs. The source is a human donor in good health.

Written as DNA, the CDR3 is TGTGCCAGCAGCTTAGGACATTTT. Protein product: CASSLGHF. The gene calls are TRBV7-2 and TRBJ2-3; D is ambiguous. Germline V gene data show CDR1 as SGHTA and CDR2 as FQGNSA. CDR3 length: 8 amino acids.